The rows below give T cell receptor beta chains drawn from one sample of a study of T cells in Graves' hyperthyroidism and ophthalmopathy. Each CDR3 protein is one row after TCRdb ran MiXCR on the multiplex PCR reads. The sample yields about 59,000 distinct CDR3 sequences, roughly 58% seen once. Material: blood. The source is an older woman with Graves' ophthalmopathy. Both conserved end residues are part of each CDR3.

v_call cdr3_aa
TRBV15 CATSTLGEGTRSYEQYF
TRBV25-1 CASSDSGTGGNEQYF
TRBV5-4 CASSSGTSGLETQYF
TRBV19 CASNPDRDGNVLTF
TRBV15 CATSSSLADGRDTQYF
TRBV4-2 CACSQDDLTTYSEQFF
TRBV19 CASSETPGTEYF
TRBV5-1 CVSSLGPNTEAFF
TRBV7-6 CASSFQSGGETQYF
TRBV7-9 CASSPTIGGQGGNTF
TRBV6-6 CASSPGRRNAYNSPLHF
TRBV7-8 CASSTIPETQYF
TRBV10-2 CASGRGGNEQFF
TRBV20-1 CSARSMIGLARSSTDTQYF
TRBV9 CASSVYSNLDNEQLF
TRBV20-1 CSARDYGRNTYEQYF
TRBV6-5 CASARGRSYEQYF
TRBV29-1 CSVDSHNEQFF
TRBV27 CASNLYERPSYEQYF
TRBV12-5 CASAAVGGETQYF
TRBV6-2/TRBV6-3 CASSSTGFVKNIQYF
TRBV20-1 CSAVLTGNEQYF
TRBV20-1 CSALGQGAAPGDADTQYF
TRBV6-5 CASSYTTGEDSPLHF
TRBV7-8 CASSSRLAKETQYF
TRBV19 CARYLGEPYSNQPQHF
TRBV27 CASSPNTGFGQPQHF
TRBV20-1 CSARTGADYEQYF
TRBV20-1 CSAKAGTSGRSTYEQYF
TRBV6-4 CASRTGTGNVFF
TRBV5-4 CASSLGGRGSNSPLHF
TRBV2 CASSESGGAWEQYF
TRBV2 CASNLASTEAFF
TRBV7-9 CASRGRRTRNGYTF
TRBV7-8 CASSPTRRGLVKLSEQYF
TRBV6-1 CASSGETPNTEAFF
TRBV20-1 CSAKPEDRVLGYEQYF
TRBV4-3 CASSPRDRGHYGYTF
TRBV7-9 CASSSSGGASNEQFF
TRBV5-1 CASSPGQGWTDTQYF
TRBV7-6 CASSQGLGRYNEQFF
TRBV25-1 CATNRGSTEAFF